One sample yielded the 18 T cell receptor beta chains listed below, sequenced in a study of identical twins. TCRdb independently ran MiXCR on the 5' RACE reads; one entry per CDR3 protein. Among fewer than 350,000 distinct CDR3 sequences listed, approximately 8% were seen once. The sample also formed part of further work on yellow fever vaccine responses in identical twins.

Sequencing was carried out using memory (CD45RO+) T cells sorted from blood. These TCRs come from a woman under 30 in good health.

This clonotype was counted a few times. The chain links TRBV20-1 to TRBJ2-3, with a weak D call TRBD2 (7 bases). V gave up 1 base and J gave up 2 bases, with 16 bases separating them. Germline loops: CDR1 DFQATT, CDR2 SNEGSKA (reference sequence). This CDR3 has 16 residues. The DNA of the CDR3 is TGCAGTGCTAGAGTCGTCCCGGGGGGCGTCACAGATACGCAGTATTTT. It translates to CSARVVPGGVTDTQYF.

A few counts support this clonotype. The rearrangement joins TRBV20-1 to TRBJ1-5; 8 bases agree with TRBD1. The CDR3 sequence is 16 residues long. V trimming: 1 base; J trimming: 2 bases; junction bases outside the gene matches: 7. Germline V CDR1 and CDR2: DFQATT, SNEGSKA (reference sequence). The CDR3, as DNA: TGCAGTGCTAGAGCAGGGCTGACAGGGGGCAATCAGCCCCAGCATTTT. Its protein product is CSARAGLTGGNQPQHF.

This clonotype showed up just a few times. CDR3 sequence reads: CASIRESPSTDTQYF. CDR3 sequence (DNA): TGCGCCAGCATCAGGGAAAGCCCTAGCACAGATACGCAGTATTTT. The chain carries TRBV10-2 and TRBJ2-3, with D perhaps TRBD1 (5 bases). Trimming left V 7 bases short and J 0 bases short, with 14 bases between. Germline loops: CDR1 WSHSY, CDR2 SAAADI. The CDR3 length is 15 residues.

This clonotype was detected many times. This chain joins TRBV7-8 and TRBJ2-2; TRBD2 agrees at 7 bases. Germline V gene data show CDR1 as SGHVS and CDR2 as FQNEAQ. This CDR3 contains 16 residues. Trimming removed 2 bases from V and 0 bases from J; junction bases left unmatched: 3. The CDR3 DNA reads TGTGCCAGCAGCTTAACTCGGGGGGCGAACACCGGGGAGCTGTTTTTT. Its translation: CASSLTRGANTGELFF. Full variable domain (outside the CDR3, taken from reference TRBV7-8 and TRBJ2-2): GAGVSQSPRYKVAKRGQDVALRCDPISGHVSLFWYQQALGQGPEFLTYFQNEAQLDKSGLPSDRFFAERPEGSVSTLKIQRTQQEDSAVYLCASSLTRGANTGELFFGEGSRLTVL.

In this sample, this clonotype turned up once. The CDR3 loop is CASSFSGRASQYF. The CDR3 DNA follows: TGTGCCAGCAGTTTTAGCGGGAGGGCCTCGCAGTACTTC. This rearrangement joins TRBV12-3 or TRBV12-4 to TRBJ2-7, with 11 bases identical to TRBD2. After removal of 3 bases from V and 9 bases from J, the junction contained 4 bases not matched to a gene. This CDR3 has 13 amino acids.

This clonotype was detected only a few times. The gene calls are TRBV3-1 and TRBJ2-1; 10 bases match TRBD2. V trimming: 3 bases; J trimming: 12 bases; junction bases outside the gene matches: 14. Germline V gene data show CDR1 as LGHDT and CDR2 as YNNKEL (reference sequence). The CDR3 is 16 residues long. CDR3 loop: CASSQAKGTSVIRQFF. The CDR3 DNA sequence: TGTGCCAGCAGCCAGGCGAAGGGGACTAGCGTTATTCGGCAGTTCTTC.

The chain carries TRBV5-4 and TRBJ2-5; 9 bases map to TRBD2. After removal of 0 bases from V and 2 bases from J, the junction contained 2 bases not matched to a gene. CDR3 length: 15 residues. Looked up from germline, CDR1 is SGHNT and CDR2 is YYREEE (reference sequence). CDR3 DNA sequence: TGTGCCAGCAGCTTGGTAGCGGGGGAACAAGAGACCCAGTACTTC. This encodes CASSLVAGEQETQYF.

This clonotype came up many times. This chain uses TRBV5-1 with TRBJ1-1; 9 bases match TRBD1. The V gene end was trimmed by 4 bases and the J gene end by 2 bases; junction bases not matched to a gene: 12. The CDR3 has 17 residues. Germline CDR1 SGHRS, CDR2 YFSETQ. This CDR3 is CASSAGTGPQGNTEAFF. The CDR3 DNA follows: TGCGCCAGCAGCGCGGGGACAGGGCCCCAAGGCAACACTGAAGCTTTCTTT.

The chain couples TRBV6-5 to TRBJ2-1; D is unclear. CDR1 MNHEY and CDR2 SVGAGI come from the germline V gene. V lost 0 bases and J lost 5, with 8 bases in between. This CDR3 has 14 amino acids. For the CDR3, the DNA is TGTGCCAGCAGTTACTCTGACACTCACAATGAGCAGTTCTTC. This translates into CASSYSDTHNEQFF.

This clonotype was counted only a few times. The chain links TRBV24-1 to TRBJ2-5; tentative D call: TRBD1 (5 bases). The length of the CDR3 is 14 residues. Trimming cost V 0 bases and J 5 bases, with 9 bases left between them. Germline-derived CDR1 and CDR2 are KGHDR and SFDVKD. Here the CDR3 DNA reads TGTGCCACCAGTGATTTGGGACCAGGGGAGACCCAGTACTTC. Its protein is CATSDLGPGETQYF.

This clonotype was detected many times. The CDR3 coding sequence is TGTGCCAGCACCAAAAATAGCAATCAGCCCCAGCATTTT. Translation gives CASTKNSNQPQHF. The genes are TRBV12-3 or TRBV12-4 and TRBJ1-5; D not certain. CDR3 length equals 13 residues. V was shortened by 7 bases and J by 0 bases, with 7 bases between the two germline ends.

This clonotype has at least ten counts. The chain uses TRBV24-1 and TRBJ2-2, with D unresolved. The CDR3 loop spans 16 amino acids. Trimming shortened V by 2 bases and J by 5 bases, and 14 bases separated the two germline ends. Germline values: CDR1 KGHDR, CDR2 SFDVKD. CDR3 in DNA: TGTGCCACCAGTGATTCTGCTCCCAGGATTACCGGGGAGCTGTTTTTT. Translated, it gives CATSDSAPRITGELFF.

In this sample, this clonotype turned up many times. This sequence joins TRBV2 and TRBJ2-7; 7 nucleotides agree with TRBD1. This CDR3 contains 14 residues. Germline assignment: CDR1 SNHLY and CDR2 FYNNEI. V was clipped by 5 bases and J by 4 bases; unmatched bases: 8. The CDR3 DNA is TGTGCCAGCAGTTCCCGACAGGGAGTATACGAGCAGTACGTC. This sequence encodes CASSSRQGVYEQYV.

This clonotype showed up many times. This chain joins TRBV2 and TRBJ2-1; TRBD2 is a possible D gene (5 bases). With 4 bases removed from V and 0 bases from J, the gap between germline ends came to 31 bases. Germline V gene data show CDR1 as SNHLY and CDR2 as FYNNEI. This CDR3 comprises 22 residues. The chain's CDR3 is CASSGTKGTRGFRRGSYNEQFF. Here the CDR3 DNA reads TGTGCCAGCAGTGGGACGAAGGGTACCAGAGGGTTCCGACGAGGCTCCTACAATGAGCAGTTCTTC.

Many counts were recorded for this clonotype. The chain combines TRBV29-1 with TRBJ2-2; 9 nucleotides line up with TRBD2. From germline, CDR1 is SQVTM and CDR2 ANQGSEA. Trimming cost V 0 bases and J 10 bases; bases outside gene matches: 9. The CDR3 consists of 15 residues. The CDR3 loop is CSVEDESGGSLELFF. In nucleotides, the CDR3 is TGCAGCGTTGAAGATGAAAGCGGGGGGTCCTTGGAGCTGTTTTTT.

This clonotype was picked up a small number of times. The chain recombines TRBV12-3 or TRBV12-4 with TRBJ1-4, with D unresolved. The V gene lost 5 bases and the J gene lost 3 bases, with 7 bases spanning the gap. The CDR3 extends over 13 amino acids. The CDR3 DNA reads TGTGCCAGCAGTGTCGTCCCTAATGAAAAACTGTTTTTT. Its translation: CASSVVPNEKLFF.

In this sample, this clonotype turned up a few times. The chain joins TRBV6-1 to TRBJ2-3, with 9 bases that match TRBD2. After removal of 7 bases from V and 2 bases from J, the junction contained 10 bases not matched to a gene. From germline, CDR1 is MNHNS and CDR2 SASEGT. CDR3 length: 16 amino acids. As DNA, the CDR3 is TGTGCCAGCACCTCCCCAGCGGGGGGCCCCACAGATACGCAGTATTTT. Translation gives CASTSPAGGPTDTQYF.

There are many counts of this clonotype. The chain recombines TRBV5-1 with TRBJ2-7; 9 bases map to TRBD1. Germline V gene sequence: CDR1 SGHRS, CDR2 YFSETQ. This CDR3 spans 15 amino acids. Trimming removed 4 bases from V and 4 bases from J; junction bases left unmatched: 9. CDR3 region: CASSLQGANPYEQYF. CDR3 nucleotide sequence: TGCGCCAGCAGCCTACAGGGGGCCAATCCATACGAGCAGTACTTC. Filled out from reference TRBV5-1 and TRBJ2-7, the complete variable domain reads KAGVTQTPRYLIKTRGQQVTLSCSPISGHRSVSWYQQTPGQGLQFLFEYFSETQRNKGNFPGRFSGRQFSNSRSEMNVSTLELGDSALYLCASSLQGANPYEQYFGPGTRLTVT.